One T cell receptor beta chain is described in this entry. Its antigen is unidentified. These data belong to a study of T-cell memory formation after mild COVID-19. Study-level information: TCR clusters were mostly donor specific. Study-wide findings and caveats: Clones shrinking from day 15 to 85 showed even CD4/CD8 mixes; later expanders tilted CD4+. In second-wave clones peaking day 37, SARS-CoV-2 specificity remained unconfirmed. Clones that contracted clustered mainly in CM and EM if CD4+ and in EMRA if CD8+.

The length of the CDR3 is 15 residues. Germline V gene lookup returns CDR1 SEHNR and CDR2 FQNEAQ (reference sequence). V trimming: 5 bases; J trimming: 3 bases; junction bases outside the gene matches: 8. TCRdb re-derived calls from the 5' RACE reads in MiXCR, one entry per CDR3 protein. The sample contains 250,000 to 300,000 distinct CDR3 sequences, roughly 15% of which appear only once. The sequencing input was PBMCs or a T cell subset sorted from them (not recorded which). The chain links TRBV7-9 to TRBJ2-7; 9 positions match TRBD1. This TCR was sampled from a man in his late teens or twenties who had mild COVID-19 (a few samples of this study predate the infection). Cell type and time point are not known. This chain's CDR3 is CASSTTWDRDYEQYF. The CDR3 DNA is TGTGCCAGCAGCACGACGTGGGACAGGGACTACGAGCAGTACTTC.